One sample yielded the 28 T cell receptor beta chains listed below, sequenced in a study of T-cell reconstitution after alpha-beta-depleted transplantation in children. A TCRbeta library incorporating unique molecular identifiers was prepared. TCRdb reprocessed the PCR reads via MiXCR and lists one record per CDR3 protein. The sample records roughly 590,000 distinct CDR3 sequences, 16% being singletons. Sequencing was performed on PBMCs from the stem cell graft donor, taken from the stem cell graft. The receptors originated from a human donor who donated a stem cell graft to a child with acute myeloid leukemia.

This clonotype was detected ten times or more. This chain connects TRBV6-2 or TRBV6-3 to TRBJ2-5; D ambiguous. V lost 4 bases, J lost 1 base, and 4 bases lay in between. Germline V gene data show CDR1 as MNHEY and CDR2 as SVGEGT. The CDR3 loop spans 12 amino acids. The CDR3 nucleotides read TGTGCCAGCAGTTGGGGCCAAGAGACCCAGTACTTC. Translating gives CASSWGQETQYF.

Ten or more counts support this clonotype. The chain uses TRBV20-1 and TRBJ2-1; D ambiguous. CDR3 size: 14 residues. CDR1 is DFQATT, CDR2 SNEGSKA, per germline (reference sequence). V dropped 2 bases and J dropped 3 bases, with 11 bases sitting between them. This chain's CDR3 is CSARRQSNYNEQFF. As DNA, the CDR3 is TGCAGTGCTAGAAGGCAATCCAACTACAATGAGCAGTTCTTC.

The chain employs TRBV6-2 or TRBV6-3 and TRBJ2-1, with 7 bases matching TRBD1. Per germline, CDR1 MNHEY and CDR2 SVGEGT. CDR3 size: 15 residues. V dropped 6 bases and J dropped 7; count of bases not matched to a gene: 12. The CDR3 region is CASRLYRGIGNEQFF. DNA for the CDR3: TGTGCCAGCAGGCTCTACAGGGGAATAGGAAATGAGCAGTTCTTC.

This clonotype was counted at least ten times. V gene TRBV20-1 combines with J gene TRBJ2-3; D is perhaps TRBD1 or TRBD2 (6 bases each). The CDR3 has 14 residues. CDR1 and CDR2 from the germline V gene are DFQATT and SNEGSKA (reference sequence). V was cut by 0 bases and J by 5 bases, with 12 bases left in between. CDR3 sequence reads: CSAREGGPGDTQYF. The DNA of the CDR3 is TGCAGTGCTAGAGAAGGGGGGCCGGGAGATACGCAGTATTTT.

This clonotype was seen repeatedly, ten times or more. V usage is TRBV25-1 and J usage is TRBJ1-2; D is perhaps TRBD1 (5 bases). The CDR3 length is 13 residues. Trimming stripped 6 bases from V and 2 bases from J, with 10 bases between. Per germline, CDR1 MGHDK and CDR2 SYGVNS. As DNA, the CDR3 is TGTGCCAGCAGGCACGGGACCAACTATGGCTACACCTTC. Protein: CASRHGTNYGYTF.

This chain links TRBV4-3 with TRBJ2-7; D unclear. Between the trimmed V and J ends, which lost 0 bases and 3 bases, there was a span of 9 bases. CDR3 length: 14 residues. CDR1 and CDR2 (germline): LGHNA, YSLEER. CDR3 in amino acids: CASSQEATDYEQYF. In nucleotides, the CDR3 is TGCGCCAGCAGCCAAGAGGCTACAGACTACGAGCAGTACTTC.

This clonotype was found many times. The V and J genes are TRBV20-1 and TRBJ2-1; D is perhaps TRBD2 (6 bases). Deletions cut 3 bases from V and 8 bases from J, with 17 bases between. The CDR3 has 14 amino acids. Germline CDR1 and CDR2: DFQATT and SNEGSKA (reference sequence). The CDR3 spells CSARTSGILDEQFF. CDR3 nucleotide sequence: TGCAGTGCTAGGACTAGTGGGATTTTGGATGAGCAGTTCTTC.

The gene calls are TRBV12-3 or TRBV12-4 and TRBJ2-3, with TRBD2 as a possible D gene (7 bases). V lost 6 bases and J 6 bases, leaving 16 bases between the germline ends. This CDR3 contains 14 residues. DNA for the CDR3: TGTGCCAGCAGGCCGGGGGGCTCTGAGGATACGCAGTATTTT. Encoded protein: CASRPGGSEDTQYF.

The J gene is TRBJ1-4, the V gene TRBV5-1; no definite D call. Germline loops: CDR1 SGHRS, CDR2 YFSETQ. V was pared by 0 bases and J by 3 bases, with 9 bases between. This CDR3 has 15 amino acids. The CDR3: CASSLVANSNEKLFF. CDR3 bases: TGCGCCAGCAGCTTGGTGGCGAACTCTAATGAAAAACTGTTTTTT.

The rearrangement joins TRBV6-2 or TRBV6-3 to TRBJ2-5; D is uncertain. Germline assignment: CDR1 MNHEY and CDR2 SVGEGT. The germline V and J ends were trimmed by 6 bases and 5 bases, with 13 bases remaining between them. The CDR3 sequence is 13 residues long. The CDR3 is CASSRQATETQYF. The CDR3, as DNA: TGTGCCAGCAGCAGACAAGCGACGGAGACCCAGTACTTC.

This clonotype was seen at least ten times. The genes are TRBV4-3 and TRBJ2-1; 11 bases fit TRBD2. The V gene end was trimmed by 0 bases and the J gene end by 6 bases; junction bases not matched to a gene: 7. CDR1 and CDR2 from the germline V gene are LGHNA and YSLEER. The CDR3 is made up of 17 amino acids. The CDR3 DNA reads as TGCGCCAGCAGCCAAGATTCGAGACTAGCGGGGCGCAATGAGCAGTTCTTC. As protein: CASSQDSRLAGRNEQFF.

This clonotype was seen ten or more times. The rearrangement uses TRBV29-1 and TRBJ2-2, with 8 bases identical to TRBD2. CDR3 length: 16 residues. With 5 bases clipped from V and 5 bases from J, the junction kept 13 bases outside the gene matches. Germline CDR1 and CDR2: SQVTM and ANQGSEA. CDR3 in DNA: TGCAGCGTTCGGATTAGCGGGGCCTCAAGGACCGGGGAGCTGTTTTTT. Its translation is CSVRISGASRTGELFF.

This clonotype appeared many times. This chain uses TRBV15 with TRBJ2-3; 7 nucleotides match TRBD2. The germline V gene encodes CDR1 LNHNV and CDR2 YYDKDF (reference sequence). The trim removed 5 bases at V and 5 bases at J, leaving 7 bases unmatched. This CDR3 is 14 amino acids long. The CDR3 region is CATSERDPGDTQYF. For the CDR3, the DNA is TGTGCCACCAGCGAGCGGGATCCGGGAGATACGCAGTATTTT.

The chain joins TRBV20-1 to TRBJ2-4; D not certain. Germline lookup yields CDR1 DFQATT and CDR2 SNEGSKA (reference sequence). The V end lost 3 bases, the J end lost 0 bases, and 15 bases lay between the germline ends. The CDR3 is 16 residues long. CDR3 region: CSASEFSTLAKNIQYF. The CDR3 DNA reads as TGCAGTGCTAGTGAGTTTTCCACTTTAGCCAAAAACATTCAGTACTTC.

Regarding this clonotype: Being one base from a much bigger clone, this may be a read error. The chain uses TRBV29-1 and TRBJ1-1; no clear D. The germline V gene encodes CDR1 SQVTM and CDR2 ANQGSEA. This CDR3 contains 13 residues. The CDR3 reads CSVHYWSNTKAFF. In DNA, the CDR3 is TGCAGCGTCCACTATTGGTCGAACACTAAAGCTTTCTTT.

This clonotype was detected many times. The chain joins TRBV6-5 to TRBJ2-2; 8 bases align to TRBD2. V lost 1 base, J lost 4 bases, and 11 bases stayed unmatched. CDR1 and CDR2 (germline): MNHEY, SVGAGI. The CDR3 covers 18 residues. Here the CDR3 DNA reads TGTGCCAGCAGTTACTTTTCGCGGGGGGACGAGGGCACCGGGGAGCTGTTTTTT. It codes for CASSYFSRGDEGTGELFF.

On this clonotype itself: A single base separates this from a much larger clone, so it may be a read error. This sequence joins TRBV4-3 and TRBJ2-1; D tentatively fits TRBD1 or TRBD2 (5 bases each). The CDR3 spans 18 residues. CDR1 is LGHNA, CDR2 YSLEER, per germline. V lost 0 bases to trimming and J lost 3 bases, with 18 bases between them. The CDR3 protein is CASSQDFRGTRGYNEQFF. For the CDR3, the DNA is TGCGCCAGCAGCCAAGATTTTCGTGGGACCCGGGGCTACAATGAGCAGTTCTTC.

This clonotype was counted between two and nine times. CDR3 nucleotides: TGTGCCAGCAGCTTAGGCTTCGGTCCTTACGAGCAGTACTTC. This encodes CASSLGFGPYEQYF. The V call is TRBV7-2, the J call TRBJ2-7; D not certain. The CDR3 runs 14 residues. CDR1 is SGHTA and CDR2 is FQGNSA in the germline V gene. V was trimmed by 1 base and J by 4 bases, leaving 11 bases between them.

The chain uses TRBV28 and TRBJ2-7; possibly TRBD1 for D (6 bases). Trimming removed 5 bases at V and 3 bases at J, with 14 bases between. The CDR3 totals 14 residues. Germline V gives CDR1 MDHEN, CDR2 SYDVKM. The CDR3 bases are TGTGCCAGCAGTCCCAGGGGACATCTCTACGAGCAGTACGTC. Its protein is CASSPRGHLYEQYV.

V is TRBV5-1 and J is TRBJ2-5, with a tentative D call TRBD1 (5 bases). Trimming took off 0 bases at V and 5 bases at J, with 14 bases between the two ends. CDR3 size: 15 residues. Looked up from germline, CDR1 is SGHRS and CDR2 is YFSETQ. CDR3 protein: CASSLGWWGQETQYF. The DNA for the CDR3 is TGCGCCAGCAGCTTGGGTTGGTGGGGCCAGGAGACCCAGTACTTC.

This clonotype was detected many times. The genes are TRBV15 and TRBJ2-1; D not resolved. The V and J ends lost 0 bases and 4 bases respectively, with 10 bases between them. Germline CDR1 LNHNV, CDR2 YYDKDF (reference sequence). The CDR3 sequence is 15 residues long. The CDR3 sequence: CATSREFGYYNEQFF. The CDR3 DNA reads TGTGCCACCAGCAGAGAGTTCGGGTATTACAATGAGCAGTTCTTC. The full variable domain, rest sourced from reference TRBV15 and TRBJ2-1, is DAMVIQNPRYQVTQFGKPVTLSCSQTLNHNVMYWYQQKSSQAPKLLFHYYDKDFNNEADTPDNFQSRRPNTSFCFLDIRSPGLGDTAMYLCATSREFGYYNEQFFGPGTRLTVL.

This clonotype was seen a few times. The chain recombines TRBV7-3 with TRBJ2-1; 11 bases are shared with TRBD1. The germline CDR1 and CDR2 sequences are SGHTA and FQGTGA. The CDR3 spans 16 residues. Losses at the gene ends were 0 bases for V and 6 bases for J; bases not matched to a gene: 4. CDR3 protein: CASSLTRDRGGNEQFF. CDR3 coding DNA: TGTGCCAGCAGCTTAACCCGGGACAGGGGGGGCAATGAGCAGTTCTTC.

The chain recombines TRBV29-1 with TRBJ1-3, with a weak D call TRBD1 (5 bases). There are 19 residues in the CDR3. Trimming removed 4 bases at V and 0 bases at J, with 25 bases between. Germline loops: CDR1 SQVTM, CDR2 ANQGSEA. CDR3 nucleotide sequence: TGCAGCGTTGGGAGTTGGGACCTCCCCGGGCCAACCTCTGGAAACACCATATATTTT. Translation: CSVGSWDLPGPTSGNTIYF.

This clonotype was observed many times. The V and J genes are TRBV6-5 and TRBJ1-6; D perhaps matches TRBD1 (5 bases). V was cut by 0 bases and J by 2 bases, with 14 bases left in between. Germline V CDR1 and CDR2: MNHEY, SVGAGI. The CDR3 has 18 residues. CDR3 protein: CASSYSYRGTTYNSPLHF. The CDR3 DNA reads as TGTGCCAGCAGTTACTCGTACCGGGGGACTACCTATAATTCACCCCTCCACTTT.

J is TRBJ1-1 and V is TRBV12-3 or TRBV12-4; no firm D call. V was shortened by 3 bases and J by 6 bases, with 14 bases between the two germline ends. There are 14 residues in the CDR3. CDR3 sequence (DNA): TGTGCCAGCAGTTTCAGCTCCCGGTTAGCTGAAGCTTTCTTT. It is translated as CASSFSSRLAEAFF.

CDR3 sequence reads: CASSPGAGVVGQPQHF. In DNA, the CDR3 is TGCGCCAGCAGCCCGGGTGCCGGGGTAGTTGGGCAGCCCCAGCATTTT. V and J are TRBV4-1 and TRBJ1-5; D uncertain. Trimming pared 4 bases from V and 7 bases from J, leaving 20 bases between. Per the germline V gene, CDR1 is MGHRA and CDR2 is YSYEKL. This CDR3 is built from 16 residues.

This clonotype was detected only once. V and J are TRBV10-3 and TRBJ2-7; D may be TRBD1 (6 bases). The CDR3 loop spans 14 amino acids. The V gene's germline CDR1 is ENHRY and CDR2 SYGVKD. The V and J ends lost 3 bases and 1 base respectively, with 10 bases between them. The CDR3 is CAISDPDSSYEQYV. In DNA, the CDR3 is TGTGCCATCAGTGACCCGGACAGTTCCTACGAGCAGTACGTC.

This clonotype was counted only a few times. J is TRBJ2-2 and V is TRBV7-2, with D possibly being TRBD1 (5 bases). Trimming took off 1 base at V and 3 bases at J, with 9 bases between the two ends. The CDR3 sequence is 15 residues long. The germline V gene has CDR1 SGHTA and CDR2 FQGNSA. The chain's CDR3 is CASSLVGRDTGELFF. The CDR3 DNA reads as TGTGCCAGCAGCTTAGTCGGCAGGGACACCGGGGAGCTGTTTTTT. The full variable domain, with the rest looked up from reference TRBV7-2 and TRBJ2-2, is GAGVSQSPSNKVTEKGKDVELRCDPISGHTALYWYRQSLGQGLEFLIYFQGNSAPDKSGLPSDRFSAERTGGSVSTLTIQRTQQEDSAVYLCASSLVGRDTGELFFGEGSRLTVL.